Each of the 10 T cell receptor beta chains below was sequenced from the same sample in a study of T cell responses to AZD1222 COVID-19 vaccine. The data were produced by immunoSEQ multiplex PCR, yet TCRdb's version contains in-frame clones alone and is incomplete. Among some 120,000 clones listed, approximately 84% were seen once. Sample: peripheral blood, taken on day 0 of AZD1222 vaccination. The receptors were gathered from an adult in good health.

The genes are TRBV3-1 (or the pseudogene TRBV3-2) and TRBJ2-3; D may be TRBD1 (6 bases). Deletions cut 7 bases from V and 5 bases from J, with 7 bases between. The CDR3 consists of 11 residues. CDR1 is LGHDT and CDR2 is YNNKEL in the germline V gene (reference sequence). The CDR3 coding sequence is TGTGCCAGCACAGGGGAAGATACGCAGTATTTT. It codes for CASTGEDTQYF.

The chain recombines TRBV13 with TRBJ1-2; no definite D call. The V gene lost 0 bases and the J gene lost 8 bases, with 13 bases spanning the gap. Germline CDR1 reads PRHDT; CDR2 reads FYEKMQ (reference sequence). The CDR3 has 14 amino acids. CDR3 amino acids: CASSLGPELTGYTF. In nucleotides, the CDR3 is TGTGCCAGCAGCTTAGGGCCGGAACTGACGGGCTACACCTTC.

The V gene is TRBV4-2, the J gene TRBJ1-1; D remains unclear. This CDR3 is built from 13 residues. Germline loops: CDR1 LGHNA, CDR2 YNFKEQ. The V end lost 0 bases, the J end lost 6 bases, and 8 bases lay between the germline ends. The CDR3 loop reads CASSQDYGAEAFF. The DNA of the CDR3 is TGTGCCAGCAGCCAAGATTACGGCGCTGAAGCTTTCTTT.

The chain is built from TRBV6-5 and TRBJ1-2, with D perhaps matching TRBD1 (6 bases). The CDR3 is 14 amino acids. V gave up 0 bases and J gave up 3 bases, with 8 bases separating them. Germline V gene sequence: CDR1 MNHEY, CDR2 SVGAGI. The CDR3 bases are TGTGCCAGCAGTTACTCCGGGACATACTATGGCTACACCTTC. Translated: CASSYSGTYYGYTF.

This clone was counted a single time. The genes are TRBV5-6 and TRBJ1-2; D gene ambiguous. The CDR3 covers 11 residues. Germline V gene lookup returns CDR1 SGHDT and CDR2 YYEEEE. Trimming took off 0 bases at V and 8 bases at J, with 5 bases between the two ends. The CDR3 is CASSLAEGYTF. CDR3 coding DNA: TGTGCCAGCAGCTTGGCGGAGGGCTACACCTTC.

This sequence joins TRBV7-2 and TRBJ2-7; possibly TRBD2 for D (6 bases). V lost 4 bases, J lost 3 bases, and 13 bases lay in between. Germline CDR1 reads SGHTA; CDR2 reads FQGNSA. This CDR3 has 14 residues. The chain's CDR3 is CASSYRDLNYEQYF. CDR3 nucleotides: TGTGCCAGCAGCTACCGGGACTTAAACTACGAGCAGTACTTC. Based on the CDR3 plus reference TRBV7-2 and TRBJ2-7, the full variable domain is GAGVSQSPSNKVTEKGKDVELRCDPISGHTALYWYRQSLGQGLEFLIYFQGNSAPDKSGLPSDRFSAERTGGSVSTLTIQRTQQEDSAVYLCASSYRDLNYEQYFGPGTRLTVT.

V and J are TRBV18 and TRBJ1-4, with TRBD1 as a possible D gene (6 bases). The CDR3 runs to 16 residues. Trimming removed 5 bases from V and 0 bases from J, with 13 bases in between. The germline V gene encodes CDR1 KGHSH and CDR2 LQKENI. The CDR3 region has the DNA TGTGCCAGCTCATCCGGGACACCCGCAACTAATGAAAAACTGTTTTTT. Its translation: CASSSGTPATNEKLFF.

This chain connects TRBV7-8 to TRBJ2-1; TRBD2 agrees at 8 bases. CDR1 and CDR2 from the germline V gene are SGHVS and FQNEAQ. This CDR3 is 17 amino acids long. V lost 6 bases and J lost 2; bases outside the gene matches: 12. DNA of the CDR3: TGTGCCAGCAGTCCCTCCGGGGGGCGGGGGGCCTACAATGAGCAGTTCTTC. As protein: CASSPSGGRGAYNEQFF.

The CDR3 reads CASSYGGYNQPQHF. For the CDR3, the DNA is TGTGCCAGCAGTTACGGGGGATACAATCAGCCCCAGCATTTT. The gene calls are TRBV6-5 and TRBJ1-5; D is perhaps TRBD1 (5 bases). CDR3 length: 14 amino acids. The V and J ends lost 2 bases and 3 bases respectively, with 8 bases between them. The germline V gene has CDR1 MNHEY and CDR2 SVGAGI.

The chain links TRBV6-5 to TRBJ1-4; perhaps TRBD1 as D (5 bases). Looked up from germline, CDR1 is MNHEY and CDR2 is SVGAGI. V was shortened by 0 bases and J by 8 bases, with 13 bases between the two germline ends. The CDR3 spans 15 residues. The CDR3 reads CASSYSGQGFEKLFF. CDR3 DNA: TGTGCCAGCAGTTACTCAGGGCAGGGATTCGAAAAACTGTTTTTT.